This T cell receptor beta chain was obtained from a study of cytomegalovirus exposure and HLA in healthy donors. Unmatched junction bases numbered 5, after V lost 8 bases and J lost 2 bases. The CDR3 has 13 residues. Germline V gene data show CDR1 as SNHLY and CDR2 as FYNNEI. Notes on the study in general: A previous analysis found most TCR beta V segments productive roughly 87% or roughly 30% of the time. TCR beta V- and J-gene trimming, according to a later analysis, was linked to a missense DCLRE1C variant. Prediction of most subjects' HLA-A and HLA-B alleles by TCR beta sequences was reportedly accurate.

Vbeta (60) and Jbeta (13) primers were used in the PCR. Repertoires were generated with immunoSEQ multiplex PCR, while TCRdb's copy carries only in-frame clones and drops some. The sample carries under 200,000 clones, roughly 71% recorded once. With regard to this clone: The target antigen is unknown.

V is TRBV2 and J is TRBJ1-2, with 7 bases aligning to TRBD1. Input material: PBMCs. The TCR originated in a male donor in good health and CMV-seropositive. This chain's CDR3 is CASPGTDNYGYTF. The DNA of the CDR3 is TGTGCCAGCCCCGGGACAGACAACTATGGCTACACCTTC.